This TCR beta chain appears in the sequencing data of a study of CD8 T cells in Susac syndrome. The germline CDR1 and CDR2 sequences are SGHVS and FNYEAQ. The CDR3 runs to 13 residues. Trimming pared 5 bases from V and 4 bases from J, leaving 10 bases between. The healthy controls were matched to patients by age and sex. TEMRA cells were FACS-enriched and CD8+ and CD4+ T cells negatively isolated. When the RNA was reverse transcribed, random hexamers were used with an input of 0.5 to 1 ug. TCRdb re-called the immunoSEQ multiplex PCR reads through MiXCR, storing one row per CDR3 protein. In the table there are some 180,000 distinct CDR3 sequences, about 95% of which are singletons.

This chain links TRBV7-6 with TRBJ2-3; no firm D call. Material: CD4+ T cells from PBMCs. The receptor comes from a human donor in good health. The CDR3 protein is CASSEAPADTQYF. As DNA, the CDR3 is TGTGCCAGCAGCGAGGCACCGGCAGATACGCAGTATTTT.